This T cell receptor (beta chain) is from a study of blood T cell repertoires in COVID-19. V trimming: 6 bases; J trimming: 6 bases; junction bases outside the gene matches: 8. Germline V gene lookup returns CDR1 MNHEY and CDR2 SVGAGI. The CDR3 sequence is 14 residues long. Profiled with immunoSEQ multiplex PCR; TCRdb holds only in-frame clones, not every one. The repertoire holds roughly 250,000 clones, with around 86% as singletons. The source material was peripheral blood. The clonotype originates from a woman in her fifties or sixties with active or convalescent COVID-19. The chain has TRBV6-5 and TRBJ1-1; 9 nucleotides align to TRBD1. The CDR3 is CASRTAQGASEAFF. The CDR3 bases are TGTGCCAGCAGAACTGCACAGGGGGCGTCTGAAGCTTTCTTT.